This T cell receptor (beta chain) was obtained from a study of T cell changes during pregnancy in multiple sclerosis. The CDR3 has 16 residues. Germline V gene data show CDR1 as SGHRS and CDR2 as YFSETQ. V trimming: 4 bases; J trimming: 5 bases; junction bases outside the gene matches: 11. This table comes from immunoSEQ multiplex PCR, and its TCRdb copy is limited to in-frame clones, with some not included. The profile shows some 60,000 clones, approximately 89% of them singletons. This clonotype originated in a female donor in good health, enrolled as a control in a pregnancy study. V and J are TRBV5-1 and TRBJ2-7; TRBD2 matches 11 bases. The sequencing used peripheral blood, collected after pregnancy. CDR3 sequence: CASSAGLSGGAHEQYF. In DNA, the CDR3 is TGCGCCAGCAGCGCGGGACTTAGCGGGGGGGCCCACGAGCAGTACTTC.